This entry concerns a single T cell receptor beta chain. As yet, its antigen is unknown. Single viable CD3+CD4+CD8-CD45RO+ cells were sorted as the memory CD4+ T cells. This sample is part of a study of memory CD4+ T cells and cytomegalovirus serostatus. Germline V gene data show CDR1 as SGHRS and CDR2 as YFSETQ. The CDR3 totals 15 residues. Trimming stripped 4 bases from V and 2 bases from J, with 15 bases between. Study results and limitations: Of 150 to 200 reported CMV TCRbeta sequences, 60 to 85 were found in memory CD4+ repertoires.

Methods used by the authors: After removing out-of-frame reads, around 2.2 million distinct TCRbeta sequences remained. TCRdb's copy holds only in-frame clones and misses some; the assay was immunoSEQ multiplex PCR. The V and J calls and clone size are taken from that table; D and trimming were inferred from the DNA. In the table there are some 56,000 clones, roughly 82% of which are singletons. The sequence derives from an adult in good health and CMV-seronegative. The chain is built from TRBV5-1 and TRBJ1-1; tentative D call: TRBD1 (6 bases). Sequenced: memory CD4+ T cells from blood. CDR3 DNA sequence: TGCGCCAGCAGCCTTGGGGGGACATTAAACACTGAAGCTTTCTTT. This gives the protein CASSLGGTLNTEAFF.